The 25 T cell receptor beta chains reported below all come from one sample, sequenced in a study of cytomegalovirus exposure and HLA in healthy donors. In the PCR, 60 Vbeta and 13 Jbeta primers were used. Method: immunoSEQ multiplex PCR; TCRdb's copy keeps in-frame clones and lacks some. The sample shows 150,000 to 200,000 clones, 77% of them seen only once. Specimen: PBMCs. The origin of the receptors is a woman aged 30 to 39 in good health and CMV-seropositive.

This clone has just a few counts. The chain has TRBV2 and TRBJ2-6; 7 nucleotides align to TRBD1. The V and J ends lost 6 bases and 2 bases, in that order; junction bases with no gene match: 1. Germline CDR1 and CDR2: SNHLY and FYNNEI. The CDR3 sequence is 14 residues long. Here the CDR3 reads CASSDRAGANVLTF. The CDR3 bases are TGTGCCAGCAGCGACAGGGCTGGGGCCAACGTCCTGACTTTC.

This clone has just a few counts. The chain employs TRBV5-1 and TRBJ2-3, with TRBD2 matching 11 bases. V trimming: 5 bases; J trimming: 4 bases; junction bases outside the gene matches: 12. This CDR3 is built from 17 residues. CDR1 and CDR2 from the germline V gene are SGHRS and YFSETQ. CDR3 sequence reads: CASSTTSGRSFADTQYF. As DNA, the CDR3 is TGCGCCAGCAGTACCACTAGCGGGAGATCGTTCGCAGATACGCAGTATTTT.

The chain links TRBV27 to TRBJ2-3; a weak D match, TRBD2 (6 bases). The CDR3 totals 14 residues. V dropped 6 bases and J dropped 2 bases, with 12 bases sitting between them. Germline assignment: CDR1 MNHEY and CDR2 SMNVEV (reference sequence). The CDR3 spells CASSSSSDTDTQYF. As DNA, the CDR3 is TGTGCCAGCAGCTCCTCTAGCGACACAGATACGCAGTATTTT.

Here the CDR3 reads CASSPIAGGLPTTDTQYF. DNA of the CDR3: TGCGCCAGCAGCCCTATAGCGGGAGGGCTTCCGACCACAGATACGCAGTATTTT. V and J are TRBV4-1 and TRBJ2-3; TRBD2 matches at 11 bases. The CDR3 extends over 18 amino acids. The J segment lost 2 bases and the V segment lost 4 bases, leaving 11 bases of the junction unmatched. Per germline, CDR1 MGHRA and CDR2 YSYEKL.

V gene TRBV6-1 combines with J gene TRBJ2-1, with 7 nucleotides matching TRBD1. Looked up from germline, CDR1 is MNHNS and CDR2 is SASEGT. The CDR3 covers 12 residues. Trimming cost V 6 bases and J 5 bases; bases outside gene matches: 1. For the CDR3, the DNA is TGTGCCAGCAGGACAGGGAACAATGAGCAGTTCTTC. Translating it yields CASRTGNNEQFF.

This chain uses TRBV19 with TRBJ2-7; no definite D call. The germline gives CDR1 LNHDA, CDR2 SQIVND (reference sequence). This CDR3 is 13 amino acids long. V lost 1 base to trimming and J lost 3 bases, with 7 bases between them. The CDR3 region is CASSIAANYEQYF. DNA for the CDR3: TGTGCCAGTAGTATAGCCGCGAACTACGAGCAGTACTTC.

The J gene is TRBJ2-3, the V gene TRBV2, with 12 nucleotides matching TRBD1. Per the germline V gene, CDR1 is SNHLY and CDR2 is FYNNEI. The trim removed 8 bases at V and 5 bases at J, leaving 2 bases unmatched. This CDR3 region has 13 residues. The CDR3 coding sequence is TGTGCCAGCGGGACAGGGGGCAGAGATACGCAGTATTTT. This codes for CASGTGGRDTQYF.

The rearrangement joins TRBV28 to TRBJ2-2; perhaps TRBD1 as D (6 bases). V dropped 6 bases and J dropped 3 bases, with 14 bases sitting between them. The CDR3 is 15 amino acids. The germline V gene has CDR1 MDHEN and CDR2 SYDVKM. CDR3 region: CASSPRTVHTGELFF. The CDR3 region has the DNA TGTGCCAGCAGCCCGAGGACAGTACACACCGGGGAGCTGTTTTTT.

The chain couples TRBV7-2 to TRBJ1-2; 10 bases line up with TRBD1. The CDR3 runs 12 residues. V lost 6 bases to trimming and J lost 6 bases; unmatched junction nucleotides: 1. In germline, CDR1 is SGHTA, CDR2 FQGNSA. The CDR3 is CASRTGGDGYTF. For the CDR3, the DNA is TGTGCCAGCAGGACAGGGGGCGATGGCTACACCTTC.

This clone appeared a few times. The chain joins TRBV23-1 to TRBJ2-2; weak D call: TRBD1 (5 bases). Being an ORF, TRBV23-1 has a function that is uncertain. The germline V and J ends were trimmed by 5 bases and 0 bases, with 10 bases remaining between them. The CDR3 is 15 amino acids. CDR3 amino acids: CASSRGSANTGELFF. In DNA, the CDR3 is TGCGCCAGCAGTAGGGGTTCTGCGAACACCGGGGAGCTGTTTTTT.

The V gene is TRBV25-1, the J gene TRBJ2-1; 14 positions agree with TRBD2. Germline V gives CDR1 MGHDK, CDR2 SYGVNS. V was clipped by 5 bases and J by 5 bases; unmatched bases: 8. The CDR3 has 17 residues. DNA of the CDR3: TGTGCCAGCAGTCCCCTCGGACTAGCGGGAGGCCACAATGAGCAGTTCTTC. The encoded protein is CASSPLGLAGGHNEQFF. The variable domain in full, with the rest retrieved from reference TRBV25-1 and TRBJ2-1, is EADIYQTPRYLVIGTGKKITLECSQTMGHDKMYWYQQDPGMELHLIHYSYGVNSTEKGDLSSESTVSRIRTEHFPLTLESARPSHTSQYLCASSPLGLAGGHNEQFFGPGTRLTVL.

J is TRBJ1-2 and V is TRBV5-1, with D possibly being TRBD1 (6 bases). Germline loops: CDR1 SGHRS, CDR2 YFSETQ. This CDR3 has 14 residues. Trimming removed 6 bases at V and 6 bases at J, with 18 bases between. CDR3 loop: CASTRGDYRDGYTF. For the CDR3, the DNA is TGCGCCAGCACCCGGGGGGACTACAGGGATGGCTACACCTTC.

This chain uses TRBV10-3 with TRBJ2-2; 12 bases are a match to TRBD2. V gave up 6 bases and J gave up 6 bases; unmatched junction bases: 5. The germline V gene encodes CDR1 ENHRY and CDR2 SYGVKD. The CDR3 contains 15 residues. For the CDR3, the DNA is TGTGCCATCAGGACTAGCGGGGGTCGATCCGGGGAGCTGTTTTTT. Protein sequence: CAIRTSGGRSGELFF.

The DNA for the CDR3 is TGTGCCAGCAGTGGAGCTTCCTTCGGTACAGATACGCAGTATTTT. This translates into CASSGASFGTDTQYF. The chain recombines TRBV2 with TRBJ2-3, with no clear D. The CDR3 is made up of 15 amino acids. The V gene lost 4 bases and the J gene lost 3 bases, with 14 bases spanning the gap. CDR1 and CDR2 from the germline V gene are SNHLY and FYNNEI.

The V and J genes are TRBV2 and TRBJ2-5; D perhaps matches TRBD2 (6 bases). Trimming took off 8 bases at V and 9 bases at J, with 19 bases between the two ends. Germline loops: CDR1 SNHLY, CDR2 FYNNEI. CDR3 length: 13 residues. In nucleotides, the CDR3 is TGTGCCAGCGGCCCGGGCGGGGTGGCGGCCCAGTACTTC. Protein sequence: CASGPGGVAAQYF. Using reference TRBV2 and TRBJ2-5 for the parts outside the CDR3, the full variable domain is EPEVTQTPSHQVTQMGQEVILRCVPISNHLYFYWYRQILGQKVEFLVSFYNNEISEKSEIFDDQFSVERPDGSNFTLKIRSTKLEDSAMYFCASGPGGVAAQYFGPGTRLLVL.

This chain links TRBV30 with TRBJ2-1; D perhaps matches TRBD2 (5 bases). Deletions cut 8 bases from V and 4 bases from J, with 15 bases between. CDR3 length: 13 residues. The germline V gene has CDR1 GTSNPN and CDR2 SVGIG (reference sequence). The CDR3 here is CALAGLVYNEQFF. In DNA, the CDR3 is TGTGCCCTAGCCGGGTTAGTGTACAATGAGCAGTTCTTC.

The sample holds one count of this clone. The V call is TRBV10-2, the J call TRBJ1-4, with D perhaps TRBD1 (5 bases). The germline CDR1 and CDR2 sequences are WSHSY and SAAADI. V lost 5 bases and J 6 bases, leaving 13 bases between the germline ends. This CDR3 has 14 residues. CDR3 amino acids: CASSSKGYDEKLFF. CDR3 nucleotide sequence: TGCGCCAGCAGTTCGAAGGGGTACGATGAAAAACTGTTTTTT.

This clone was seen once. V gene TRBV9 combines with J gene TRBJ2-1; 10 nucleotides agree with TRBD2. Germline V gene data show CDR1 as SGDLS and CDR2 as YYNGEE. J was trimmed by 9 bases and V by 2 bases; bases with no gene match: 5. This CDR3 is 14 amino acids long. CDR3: CASSVLAGVGEQFF. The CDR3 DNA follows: TGTGCCAGCAGCGTCCTAGCGGGAGTGGGTGAGCAGTTCTTC.

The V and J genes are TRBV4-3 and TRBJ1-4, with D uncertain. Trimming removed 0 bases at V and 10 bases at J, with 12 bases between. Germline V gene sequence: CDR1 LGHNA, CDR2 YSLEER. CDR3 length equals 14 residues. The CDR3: CASSQDRGVGKLFF. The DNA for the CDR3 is TGCGCCAGCAGCCAAGATCGCGGGGTTGGAAAACTGTTTTTT.

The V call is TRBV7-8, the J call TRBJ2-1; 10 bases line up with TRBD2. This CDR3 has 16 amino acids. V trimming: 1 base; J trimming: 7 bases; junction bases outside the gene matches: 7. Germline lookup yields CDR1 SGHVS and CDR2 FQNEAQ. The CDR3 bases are TGTGCCAGCAGCTTAGGGGCTAGCGGGAGAGGAAATGAGCAGTTCTTC. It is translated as CASSLGASGRGNEQFF. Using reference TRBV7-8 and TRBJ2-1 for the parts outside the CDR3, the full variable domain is GAGVSQSPRYKVAKRGQDVALRCDPISGHVSLFWYQQALGQGPEFLTYFQNEAQLDKSGLPSDRFFAERPEGSVSTLKIQRTQQEDSAVYLCASSLGASGRGNEQFFGPGTRLTVL.

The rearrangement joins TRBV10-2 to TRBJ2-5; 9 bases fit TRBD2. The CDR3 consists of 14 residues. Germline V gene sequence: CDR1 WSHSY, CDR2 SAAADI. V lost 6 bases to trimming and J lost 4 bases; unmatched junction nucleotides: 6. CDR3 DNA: TGCGCCAGCAGGCCGGGACTAGCTGGAGAGACCCAGTACTTC. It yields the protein CASRPGLAGETQYF.

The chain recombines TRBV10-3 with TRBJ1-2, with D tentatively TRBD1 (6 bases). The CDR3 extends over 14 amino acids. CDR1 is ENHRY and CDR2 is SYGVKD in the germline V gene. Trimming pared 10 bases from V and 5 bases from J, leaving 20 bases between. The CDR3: CATKDGDISYGYTF. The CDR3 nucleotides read TGTGCCACCAAGGACGGGGACATATCATATGGCTACACCTTC.

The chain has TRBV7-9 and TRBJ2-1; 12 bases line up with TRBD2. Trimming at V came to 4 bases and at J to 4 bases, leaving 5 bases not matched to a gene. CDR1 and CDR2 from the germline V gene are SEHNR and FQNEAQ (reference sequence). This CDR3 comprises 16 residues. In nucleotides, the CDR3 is TGTGCCAGCAGCTCCGGCGGACTAGCGGGGTACAATGAGCAGTTCTTC. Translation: CASSSGGLAGYNEQFF. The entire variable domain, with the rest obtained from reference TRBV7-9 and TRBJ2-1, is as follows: DTGVSQNPRHKITKRGQNVTFRCDPISEHNRLYWYRQTLGQGPEFLTYFQNEAQLEKSRLLSDRFSAERPKGSFSTLEIQRTEQGDSAMYLCASSSGGLAGYNEQFFGPGTRLTVL.

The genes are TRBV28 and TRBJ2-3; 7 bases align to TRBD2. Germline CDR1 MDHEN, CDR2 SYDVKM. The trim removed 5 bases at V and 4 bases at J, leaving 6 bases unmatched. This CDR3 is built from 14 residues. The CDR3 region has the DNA TGTGCCAGCAGTGGTGGGGGAGGGGCAGATACGCAGTATTTT. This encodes CASSGGGGADTQYF.

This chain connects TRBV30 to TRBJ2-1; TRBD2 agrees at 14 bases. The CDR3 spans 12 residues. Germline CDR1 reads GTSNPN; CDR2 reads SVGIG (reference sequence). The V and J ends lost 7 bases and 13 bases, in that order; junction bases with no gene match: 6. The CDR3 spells CALRLAGGLQFF. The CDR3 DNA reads TGTGCCTTAAGACTAGCGGGAGGGTTACAGTTCTTC.